This TCR beta chain is drawn from a study of brain T cells in children with intractable seizures. Clones were sequenced by immunoSEQ multiplex PCR, and TCRdb holds only the in-frame ones, with some missing. Of about 340,000 clones detected, over 85% appear once; the ten largest clones hold 5% to 7%. Time point of the sample: blood from clinic visit 5 months post-surgery; TSC patient then seizure free. Surgery cases with the highest brain T cell transcript signatures were chosen for sequencing. Specimen: peripheral blood, collected roughly 5 months after surgery. The receptor's source is a boy younger than two with tuberous sclerosis and intractable seizures.

CDR3 residues: CASLEGGKNIQYF. In DNA, the CDR3 is TGTGCCAGCCTAGAGGGCGGTAAAAACATTCAGTACTTC. The chain joins TRBV2 to TRBJ2-4; tentatively, D is TRBD2 (5 bases). The CDR3 sequence is 13 residues long. The germline CDR1 and CDR2 sequences are SNHLY and FYNNEI. The ends were cut back, 8 bases at V and 4 bases at J, with 12 bases in the middle.